This TCR beta chain was recorded in a study of STAT5B mutations in CD4+ large granular lymphocyte leukemia. The method was immunoSEQ multiplex PCR; TCRdb's version includes in-frame clones alone and lacks a portion of them. The data contain 31,000 or so clones, around 80% of them seen just once; the ten biggest clones take up around 1.9%. The J segment lost 5 bases and the V segment lost 5 bases, leaving 6 bases of the junction unmatched. The germline gives CDR1 SGHAT, CDR2 FQNNGV. The CDR3 runs to 14 residues. The sequenced sample was CD4+ T cells from blood buffy coats. The chain joins TRBV11-2 to TRBJ2-5; 9 bases are a match to TRBD2. The clonotype originates from a human donor in good health. DNA for the CDR3: TGTGCCAGCAGCACGGGACTAGCTGGTGAGACCCAGTACTTC. Translating it yields CASSTGLAGETQYF. The variable domain in full, with the rest retrieved from reference TRBV11-2 and TRBJ2-5, is EAGVAQSPRYKIIEKRQSVAFWCNPISGHATLYWYQQILGQGPKLLIQFQNNGVVDDSQLPKDRFSAERLKGVDSTLKIQPAKLEDSAVYLCASSTGLAGETQYFGPGTRLLVL.